These T cell receptor beta chains were read from a single sample in a study of glioma-infiltrating T cells after dendritic cell vaccination. Generated by immunoSEQ multiplex PCR, the TCRdb table keeps only in-frame clones and is missing some. The data show under 130,000 clones, with 81% seen just once and roughly 12% held by the top ten. This specimen consisted of blood, obtained before dendritic cell vaccination. Receptor source: a human donor with glioblastoma. Both conserved end residues are part of each CDR3. Fields, in order: V gene, clone size, J gene, D gene, CDR3 DNA, CDR3 protein. D genes are given only for firm matches. The size entry is marked missing in some rows and otherwise reads once, few, many or a size class.

v_gene: TRBV2
abundance: once
j_gene: TRBJ1-1
d_gene: .
CDR3nt: TGTGCCAGCAGTGAAGAGCTGATGAGCACTGAAGCTTTCTTT
CDR3aa: CASSEELMSTEAFF

v_gene: TRBV13
abundance: .
j_gene: TRBJ2-5
d_gene: .
CDR3nt: TGTGCCAGCAGCTTAGGGTTCAGGGACTCCGGCGTGGAGACCCAGTACTTC
CDR3aa: CASSLGFRDSGVETQYF

v_gene: TRBV2
abundance: .
j_gene: TRBJ2-7
d_gene: TRBD1
CDR3nt: TGTGCCAGCAGTCAACAGGGGGGCGACTACGAGCAGTACTTC
CDR3aa: CASSQQGGDYEQYF

v_gene: TRBV4-3
abundance: .
j_gene: TRBJ2-7
d_gene: .
CDR3nt: TGCGCCAGCAGCCAAGATCTGCGACTAGGATCCTACGAGCAGTACTTC
CDR3aa: CASSQDLRLGSYEQYF

v_gene: TRBV5-4
abundance: .
j_gene: TRBJ1-3
d_gene: .
CDR3nt: TGTGCCAGCAGCCCGACAGACTCTGGAAACACCATATATTTT
CDR3aa: CASSPTDSGNTIYF

v_gene: TRBV11-3
abundance: once
j_gene: TRBJ2-7
d_gene: .
CDR3nt: TGTGCCAGCAGCCGCGGCAGCGAGAACGAGCAGTACTTC
CDR3aa: CASSRGSENEQYF

v_gene: TRBV7-7
abundance: .
j_gene: TRBJ2-2
d_gene: .
CDR3nt: TGTGCTAGCAGCTTAACAGTCGCCGGGGAGCTGTTTTTT
CDR3aa: CASSLTVAGELFF

v_gene: TRBV5-6
abundance: .
j_gene: TRBJ2-6
d_gene: TRBD1
CDR3nt: TGTGCCAGCAGCACCGGGACAGGGTTCTCTGGGGCCAACGTCCTGACTTTC
CDR3aa: CASSTGTGFSGANVLTF

v_gene: TRBV19
abundance: .
j_gene: TRBJ2-2
d_gene: TRBD1
CDR3nt: TGTGCCAGTAGTACAACAGGGGGCGCTACGGGGGAGCTGTTTTTT
CDR3aa: CASSTTGGATGELFF

v_gene: TRBV19
abundance: .
j_gene: TRBJ2-1
d_gene: .
CDR3nt: TGTGCCAGTAGTGTCGAATCAGGGTTGACCTCCTACAATGAGCAGTTCTTC
CDR3aa: CASSVESGLTSYNEQFF

v_gene: TRBV4-2
abundance: .
j_gene: TRBJ1-3
d_gene: .
CDR3nt: TGTGCCAGCAGCCAAGAGGCAGAACCTGGAAACACCATATATTTT
CDR3aa: CASSQEAEPGNTIYF

v_gene: TRBV4-1
abundance: .
j_gene: TRBJ2-2
d_gene: .
CDR3nt: TGCGCCAGCAGCAATTCTGGGCACCGAGGGGAGCTGTTTTTT
CDR3aa: CASSNSGHRGELFF

v_gene: TRBV5-1
abundance: .
j_gene: TRBJ2-1
d_gene: TRBD1
CDR3nt: TGCGCCAGCAGCTTGGACAGGGGTTCCTACAATGAGCAGTTCTTC
CDR3aa: CASSLDRGSYNEQFF

v_gene: TRBV19
abundance: .
j_gene: TRBJ2-5
d_gene: TRBD1
CDR3nt: TGTGCCAGTAGTACCCAGGACAGGGGCCTACAAGAGACCCAGTACTTC
CDR3aa: CASSTQDRGLQETQYF

v_gene: TRBV7-3
abundance: .
j_gene: TRBJ2-3
d_gene: .
CDR3nt: TGTGCCAGCAGCTTAAGGGGGCGGGGCACAGATACGCAGTATTTT
CDR3aa: CASSLRGRGTDTQYF

v_gene: TRBV19
abundance: .
j_gene: TRBJ1-5
d_gene: .
CDR3nt: TGTGCCAGTACCTACGGCGGGGCGTATCAGCCCCAGCATTTT
CDR3aa: CASTYGGAYQPQHF

v_gene: TRBV5-1
abundance: few
j_gene: TRBJ2-5
d_gene: TRBD2
CDR3nt: TGCGCCAGCAGCTTGAGGACTAGAGAAGAGACCCAGTACTTC
CDR3aa: CASSLRTREETQYF

v_gene: TRBV11-2
abundance: .
j_gene: TRBJ1-2
d_gene: TRBD1
CDR3nt: TGTGCCAGCGGACAGGGGGCGCGGCTCGATGGCTACACCTTC
CDR3aa: CASGQGARLDGYTF

v_gene: TRBV10-1
abundance: .
j_gene: TRBJ1-2
d_gene: .
CDR3nt: TGCGCCAGCAGTGAGTCGGAGAGCTATGGCTACACCTTC
CDR3aa: CASSESESYGYTF

v_gene: TRBV7-9
abundance: .
j_gene: TRBJ2-2
d_gene: TRBD1
CDR3nt: TGTGCCAGCAGCCCGTCCCGGGACAGGGATAGGTACACCGGGGAGCTGTTTTTT
CDR3aa: CASSPSRDRDRYTGELFF

v_gene: TRBV4-1
abundance: once
j_gene: TRBJ2-7
d_gene: TRBD1
CDR3nt: TGCGCCAGCAGCCTAACCGGGACAGAAGCTTACGAGCAGTACTTC
CDR3aa: CASSLTGTEAYEQYF

v_gene: TRBV9
abundance: few
j_gene: TRBJ2-1
d_gene: TRBD2
CDR3nt: TGTGCCAGCAGCGTAGGGTGGTCGGGGGGGGATAACAATGAGCAGTTCTTC
CDR3aa: CASSVGWSGGDNNEQFF

v_gene: TRBV19
abundance: .
j_gene: TRBJ2-5
d_gene: .
CDR3nt: TGTGCCAGTAGTATGTCACTAGGCGGGGCGACAGAAGAGACCCAGTACTTC
CDR3aa: CASSMSLGGATEETQYF